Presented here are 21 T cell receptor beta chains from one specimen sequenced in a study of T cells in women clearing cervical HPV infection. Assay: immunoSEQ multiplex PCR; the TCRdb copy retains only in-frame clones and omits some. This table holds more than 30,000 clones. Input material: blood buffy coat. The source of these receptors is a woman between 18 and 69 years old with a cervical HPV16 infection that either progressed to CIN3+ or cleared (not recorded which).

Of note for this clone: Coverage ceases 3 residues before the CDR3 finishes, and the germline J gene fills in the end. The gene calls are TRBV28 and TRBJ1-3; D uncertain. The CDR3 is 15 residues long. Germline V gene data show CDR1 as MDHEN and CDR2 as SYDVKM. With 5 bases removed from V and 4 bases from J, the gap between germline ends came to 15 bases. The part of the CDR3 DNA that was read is TGTGCCAGCAGTGCCCTGGCAGGAGCCGGAAACACC. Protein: CASSALAGAGNT. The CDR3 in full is CASSALAGAGNTIYF.

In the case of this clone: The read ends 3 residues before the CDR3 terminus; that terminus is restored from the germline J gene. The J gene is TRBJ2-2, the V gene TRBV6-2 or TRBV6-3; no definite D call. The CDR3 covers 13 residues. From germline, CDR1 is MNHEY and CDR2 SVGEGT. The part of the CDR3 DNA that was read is TGTGCCAGCAGTTACTCGATAAACTCACCG. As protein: CASSYSINSP. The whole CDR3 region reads CASSYSINSPLFF.

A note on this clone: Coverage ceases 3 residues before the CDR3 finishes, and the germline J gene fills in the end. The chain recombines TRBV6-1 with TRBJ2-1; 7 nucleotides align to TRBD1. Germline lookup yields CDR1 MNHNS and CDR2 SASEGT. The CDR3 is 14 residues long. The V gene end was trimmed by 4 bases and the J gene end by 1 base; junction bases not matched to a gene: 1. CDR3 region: CASSAQGSYNEQFF. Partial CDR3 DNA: TGTGCCAGCAGTGCACAGGGGTCCTACAATGAG.

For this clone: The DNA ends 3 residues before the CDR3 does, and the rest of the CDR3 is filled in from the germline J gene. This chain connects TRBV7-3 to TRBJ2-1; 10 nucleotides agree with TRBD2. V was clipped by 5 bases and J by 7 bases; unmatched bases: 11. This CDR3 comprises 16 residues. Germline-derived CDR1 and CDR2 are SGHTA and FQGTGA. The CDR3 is CASSRRLAGGMNEQFF. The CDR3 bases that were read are TGTGCCAGCAGCAGACGGTTAGCGGGGGGCATGAATGAG. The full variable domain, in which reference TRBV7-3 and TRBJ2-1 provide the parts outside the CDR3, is GAGVSQTPSNKVTEKGKYVELRCDPISGHTALYWYRQSLGQGPEFLIYFQGTGAADDSGLPNDRFFAVRPEGSVSTLKIQRTERGDSAVYLCASSRRLAGGMNEQFFGPGTRLTVL.

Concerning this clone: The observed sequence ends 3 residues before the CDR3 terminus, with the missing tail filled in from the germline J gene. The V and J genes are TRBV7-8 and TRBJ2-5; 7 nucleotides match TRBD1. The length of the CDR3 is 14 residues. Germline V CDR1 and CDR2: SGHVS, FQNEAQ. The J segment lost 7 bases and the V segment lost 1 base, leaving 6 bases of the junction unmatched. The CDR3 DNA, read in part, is TGTGCCAGCAGCTTAGAGGGACAGTCCTCGACC. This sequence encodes CASSLEGQSST. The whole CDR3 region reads CASSLEGQSSTQYF.

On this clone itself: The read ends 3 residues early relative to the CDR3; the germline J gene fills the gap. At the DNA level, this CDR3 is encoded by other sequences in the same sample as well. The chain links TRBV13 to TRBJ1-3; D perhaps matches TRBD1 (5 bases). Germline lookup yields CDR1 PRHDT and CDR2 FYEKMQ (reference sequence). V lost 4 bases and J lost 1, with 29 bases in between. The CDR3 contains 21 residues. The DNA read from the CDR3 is TGTGCCAGCAGCTCGCAACGCGGGGACCGGAACCCTTCTTTATCTGGAAACACC. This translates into CASSSQRGDRNPSLSGNT. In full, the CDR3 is CASSSQRGDRNPSLSGNTIYF.

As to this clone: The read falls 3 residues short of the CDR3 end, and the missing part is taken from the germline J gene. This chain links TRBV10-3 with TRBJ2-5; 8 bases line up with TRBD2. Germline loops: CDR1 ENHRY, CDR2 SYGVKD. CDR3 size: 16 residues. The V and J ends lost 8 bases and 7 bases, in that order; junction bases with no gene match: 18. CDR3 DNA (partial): TGTGCCATCGGACGACTTCCAGCGGGGGCCTACGCGACC. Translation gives CAIGRLPAGAYAT. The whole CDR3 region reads CAIGRLPAGAYATQYF.

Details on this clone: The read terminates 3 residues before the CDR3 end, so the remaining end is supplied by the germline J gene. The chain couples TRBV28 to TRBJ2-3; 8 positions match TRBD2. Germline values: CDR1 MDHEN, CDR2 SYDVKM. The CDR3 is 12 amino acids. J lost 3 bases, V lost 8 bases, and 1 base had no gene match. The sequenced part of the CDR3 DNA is TGTGCCAGCGGCGGGGGGACAGATACG. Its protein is CASGGGTDT. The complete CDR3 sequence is CASGGGTDTQYF.

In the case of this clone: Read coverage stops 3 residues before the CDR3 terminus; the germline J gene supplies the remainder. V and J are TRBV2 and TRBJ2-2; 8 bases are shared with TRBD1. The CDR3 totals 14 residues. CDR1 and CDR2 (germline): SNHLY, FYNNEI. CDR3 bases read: TGTGCCAGCAGCTACAGGGGGACGGGTGAAAAG. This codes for CASSYRGTGEK. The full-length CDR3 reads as CASSYRGTGEKLFF.

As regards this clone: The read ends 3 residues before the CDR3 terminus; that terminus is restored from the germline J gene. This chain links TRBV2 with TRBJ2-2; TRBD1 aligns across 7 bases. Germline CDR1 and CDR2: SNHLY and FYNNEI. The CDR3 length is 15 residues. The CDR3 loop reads CASTGQATTNEKLFF. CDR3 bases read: TGTGCCAGCACCGGACAGGCAACAACTAATGAAAAG.

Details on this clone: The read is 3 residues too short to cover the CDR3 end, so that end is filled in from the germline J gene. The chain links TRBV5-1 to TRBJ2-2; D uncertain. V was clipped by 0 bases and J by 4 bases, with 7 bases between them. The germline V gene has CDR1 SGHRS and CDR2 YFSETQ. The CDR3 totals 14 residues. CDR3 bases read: TGCGCCAGCAGCTTGGGCCCCGGCACCGGGGAG. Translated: CASSLGPGTGE. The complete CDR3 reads CASSLGPGTGELFF.

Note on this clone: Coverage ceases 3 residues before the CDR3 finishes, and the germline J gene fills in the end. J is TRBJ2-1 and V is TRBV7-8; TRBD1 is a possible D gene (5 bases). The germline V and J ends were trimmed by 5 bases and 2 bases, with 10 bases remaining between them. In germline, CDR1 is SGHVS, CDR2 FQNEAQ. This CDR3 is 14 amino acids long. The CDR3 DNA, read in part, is TGTGCCAGCAGCCCCGAGACAGCCTACAATGAG. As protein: CASSPETAYNE. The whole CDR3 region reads CASSPETAYNEQFF. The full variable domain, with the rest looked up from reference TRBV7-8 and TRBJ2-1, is GAGVSQSPRYKVAKRGQDVALRCDPISGHVSLFWYQQALGQGPEFLTYFQNEAQLDKSGLPSDRFFAERPEGSVSTLKIQRTQQEDSAVYLCASSPETAYNEQFFGPGTRLTVL.

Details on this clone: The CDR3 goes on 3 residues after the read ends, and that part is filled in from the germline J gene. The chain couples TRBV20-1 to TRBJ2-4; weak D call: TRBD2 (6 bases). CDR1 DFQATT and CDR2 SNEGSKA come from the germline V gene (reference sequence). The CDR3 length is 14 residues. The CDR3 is CSASRGELQETQYF. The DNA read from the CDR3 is TGCAGTGCTAGCCGCGGGGAGCTTCAAGAGACT.

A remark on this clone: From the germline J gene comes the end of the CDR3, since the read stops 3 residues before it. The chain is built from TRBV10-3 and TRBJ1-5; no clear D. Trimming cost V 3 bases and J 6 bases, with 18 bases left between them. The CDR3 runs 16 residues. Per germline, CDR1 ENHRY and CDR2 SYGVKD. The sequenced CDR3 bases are TGTGCCATCAGTGATAATAGGGCAGAGGTGGGTCAGCCC. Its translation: CAISDNRAEVGQP. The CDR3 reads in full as CAISDNRAEVGQPQHF.

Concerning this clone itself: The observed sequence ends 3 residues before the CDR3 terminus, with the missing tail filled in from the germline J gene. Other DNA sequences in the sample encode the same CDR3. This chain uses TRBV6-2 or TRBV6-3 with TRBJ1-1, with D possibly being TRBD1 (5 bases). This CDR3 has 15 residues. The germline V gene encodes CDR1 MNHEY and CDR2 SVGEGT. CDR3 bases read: TGTGCCAGCCGAGTCATCGGGGGGGAGACAGATACG. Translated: CASRVIGGETDT. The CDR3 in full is CASRVIGGETDTAFF.

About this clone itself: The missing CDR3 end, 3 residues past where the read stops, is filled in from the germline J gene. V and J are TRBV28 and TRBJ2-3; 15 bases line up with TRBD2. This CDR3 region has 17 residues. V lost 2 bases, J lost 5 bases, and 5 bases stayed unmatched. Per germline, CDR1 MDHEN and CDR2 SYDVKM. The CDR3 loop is CASSLHGLAGGLDTQYF. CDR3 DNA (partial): TGTGCCAGCAGTTTACATGGACTAGCGGGGGGGCTAGATACG. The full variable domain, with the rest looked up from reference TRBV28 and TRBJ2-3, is DVKVTQSSRYLVKRTGEKVFLECVQDMDHENMFWYRQDPGLGLRLIYFSYDVKMKEKGDIPEGYSVSREKKERFSLILESASTNQTSMYLCASSLHGLAGGLDTQYFGPGTRLTVL.

Incomplete CDR3 DNA: TGTGCCAGCAGCTTCGACGGGACTGAA. Translated: CASSFDGTE. The full-length CDR3 reads as CASSFDGTEAFF. The chain carries TRBV7-2 and TRBJ1-1; D is ambiguous. The missing CDR3 end, 3 residues past where the read stops, is filled in from the germline J gene. Trimming shortened V by 3 bases and J by 5 bases, and 7 bases separated the two germline ends. The germline V gene has CDR1 SGHTA and CDR2 FQGNSA. The CDR3 sequence is 12 residues long.

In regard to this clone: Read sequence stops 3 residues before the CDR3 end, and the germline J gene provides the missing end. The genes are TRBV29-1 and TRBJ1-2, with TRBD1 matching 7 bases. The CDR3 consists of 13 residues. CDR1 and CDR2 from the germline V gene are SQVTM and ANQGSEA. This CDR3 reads CSVEDQQGEGYTF. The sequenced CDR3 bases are TGCAGCGTTGAAGATCAGCAGGGGGAAGGC.

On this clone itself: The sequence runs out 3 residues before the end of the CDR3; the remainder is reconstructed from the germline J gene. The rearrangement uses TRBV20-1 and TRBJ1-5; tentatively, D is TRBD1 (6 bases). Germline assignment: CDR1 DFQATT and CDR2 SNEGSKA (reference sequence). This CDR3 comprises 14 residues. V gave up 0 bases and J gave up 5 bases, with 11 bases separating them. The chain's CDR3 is CSARDGGGYQPQHF. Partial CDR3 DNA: TGCAGTGCTAGAGATGGAGGGGGTTATCAGCCC.

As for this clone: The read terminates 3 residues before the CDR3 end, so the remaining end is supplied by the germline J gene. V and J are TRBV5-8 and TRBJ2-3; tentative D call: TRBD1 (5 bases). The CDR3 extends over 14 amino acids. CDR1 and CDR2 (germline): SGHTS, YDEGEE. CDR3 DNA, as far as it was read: TGTGCCAGCAGCTTGCCAGGGATCACTCAGCCG. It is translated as CASSLPGITQP. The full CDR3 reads CASSLPGITQPQYF.

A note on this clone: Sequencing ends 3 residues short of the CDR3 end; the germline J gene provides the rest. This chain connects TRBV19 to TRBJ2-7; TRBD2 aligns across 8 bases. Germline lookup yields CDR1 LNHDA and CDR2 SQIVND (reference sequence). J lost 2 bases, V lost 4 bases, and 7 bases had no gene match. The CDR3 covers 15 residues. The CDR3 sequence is CASSKTSGPPYEQYF. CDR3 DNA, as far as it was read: TGTGCCAGTAGTAAAACTAGCGGACCACCCTACGAG.